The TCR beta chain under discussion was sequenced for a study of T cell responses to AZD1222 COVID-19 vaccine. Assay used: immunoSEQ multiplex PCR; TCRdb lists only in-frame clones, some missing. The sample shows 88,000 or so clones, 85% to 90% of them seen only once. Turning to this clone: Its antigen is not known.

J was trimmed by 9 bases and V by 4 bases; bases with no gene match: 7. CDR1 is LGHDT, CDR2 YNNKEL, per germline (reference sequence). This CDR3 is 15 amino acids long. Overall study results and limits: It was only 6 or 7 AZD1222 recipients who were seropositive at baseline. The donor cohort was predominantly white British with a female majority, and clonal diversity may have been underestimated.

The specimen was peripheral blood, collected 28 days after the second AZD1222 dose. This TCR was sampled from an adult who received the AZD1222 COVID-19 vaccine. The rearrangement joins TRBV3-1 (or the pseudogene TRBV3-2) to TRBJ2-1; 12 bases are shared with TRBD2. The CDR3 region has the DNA TGTGCCAGCAGCCCCCTAGCGGGGGGGCCGAGTGAGCAGTTCTTC. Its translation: CASSPLAGGPSEQFF.